Each of the 27 T cell receptor beta chains below was sequenced from the same sample in a study of shared clonotypes between healthy human individuals. Sequencing was performed with immunoSEQ multiplex PCR; in TCRdb, only in-frame clones are kept and a portion is missing. The sample yields just over 2,000,000 clones, roughly 94% seen once. The sequencing input was naive CD4+ T cells sorted from blood. Subset here: CD45RA+ positively selected. These receptor sequences come from a young man in good health.

This chain links TRBV16 with TRBJ2-7; D may be TRBD1 (5 bases). V was trimmed by 7 bases and J by 3 bases, leaving 16 bases between them. Germline V gives CDR1 KGHSY, CDR2 FQNENV. The CDR3 sequence is 14 residues long. CDR3 sequence reads: CASTILGASYEQYF. CDR3 DNA sequence: TGTGCCAGCACCATTCTAGGGGCAAGCTACGAGCAGTACTTC.

V is TRBV5-6 and J is TRBJ1-2, with D tentatively TRBD1 (6 bases). Trimming left V 0 bases short and J 8 bases short, with 14 bases between. Germline loops: CDR1 SGHDT, CDR2 YYEEEE. The CDR3 is 14 residues long. The CDR3 region is CASSLAAGGKGYTF. Here the CDR3 DNA reads TGTGCCAGCAGCTTGGCCGCGGGGGGCAAAGGCTACACCTTC.

The chain uses TRBV7-2 and TRBJ1-6; no clear D gene. V was cut by 1 base and J by 5 bases, with 6 bases left in between. The germline CDR1 and CDR2 sequences are SGHTA and FQGNSA. This CDR3 contains 14 residues. The CDR3 protein is CASSLGLDNSPLHF. The CDR3, as DNA: TGTGCCAGCAGCTTAGGTCTGGATAATTCACCCCTCCACTTT.

V and J are TRBV7-2 and TRBJ1-5, with D hard to call. The CDR3 has 16 residues. Per the germline V gene, CDR1 is SGHTA and CDR2 is FQGNSA. The germline V and J ends were trimmed by 0 bases and 0 bases, with 9 bases remaining between them. The CDR3 DNA is TGTGCCAGCAGCTTAGCCGGCAGTTCTAGCAATCAGCCCCAGCATTTT. Amino acid sequence: CASSLAGSSSNQPQHF.

The chain has TRBV7-8 and TRBJ2-1; D possibly corresponds to TRBD1 (5 bases). CDR1 and CDR2 (germline): SGHVS, FQNEAQ. The ends were cut back, 3 bases at V and 6 bases at J, with 15 bases in the middle. The CDR3 contains 15 residues. The CDR3 reads CASSLGQGKGNEQFF. CDR3 DNA: TGTGCCAGCAGCTTGGGCCAGGGTAAGGGCAATGAGCAGTTCTTC. Complete variable domain (other parts from reference TRBV7-8 and TRBJ2-1): GAGVSQSPRYKVAKRGQDVALRCDPISGHVSLFWYQQALGQGPEFLTYFQNEAQLDKSGLPSDRFFAERPEGSVSTLKIQRTQQEDSAVYLCASSLGQGKGNEQFFGPGTRLTVL.

The rearrangement uses TRBV4-1 and TRBJ2-6; D may match TRBD1 or TRBD2 (5 bases each). Germline CDR1 is MGHRA and CDR2 is YSYEKL. This CDR3 comprises 19 residues. The ends were cut back, 1 base at V and 0 bases at J, with 16 bases in the middle. Here the CDR3 reads CASSQGGTKVLSGANVLTF. In nucleotides, the CDR3 is TGCGCCAGCAGCCAAGGGGGGACGAAGGTCCTCTCTGGGGCCAACGTCCTGACTTTC.

V and J are TRBV7-9 and TRBJ1-2, with TRBD1 as a possible D gene (5 bases). The germline V gene has CDR1 SEHNR and CDR2 FQNEAQ (reference sequence). The CDR3 is made up of 13 amino acids. V lost 8 bases and J 4 bases, leaving 14 bases between the germline ends. DNA of the CDR3: TGTGCCAGCGGGACTTATGAAGGCTATGGCTACACCTTC. It codes for CASGTYEGYGYTF.

V gene TRBV6-6 combines with J gene TRBJ1-5; 9 positions agree with TRBD1. Germline CDR1 is MNHNY and CDR2 is SVGAGI (reference sequence). The trim removed 3 bases at V and 6 bases at J, leaving 3 bases unmatched. The CDR3 sequence is 14 residues long. The DNA of the CDR3 is TGTGCCAGCAGTTATACAGGGGGCGTTCAGCCCCAGCATTTT. It is translated as CASSYTGGVQPQHF.

The rearrangement joins TRBV27 to TRBJ1-5; the D is unclear. Per germline, CDR1 MNHEY and CDR2 SMNVEV (reference sequence). This CDR3 has 14 residues. Trimming took off 6 bases at V and 3 bases at J, with 12 bases between the two ends. CDR3 sequence: CASRSFLHNQPQHF. As DNA, the CDR3 is TGTGCCAGCAGATCCTTTTTGCACAATCAGCCCCAGCATTTT.

The chain uses TRBV10-1 and TRBJ2-7; D may match TRBD1 or TRBD2 (5 bases each). Germline values: CDR1 WNHNN, CDR2 SYGVQD (reference sequence). V was cut by 10 bases and J by 3 bases, with 19 bases left in between. CDR3 size: 14 residues. The CDR3 coding sequence is TGCGCCACCTCACGGACACGGGGAATCTACGAGCAGTACTTC. Amino acids: CATSRTRGIYEQYF.

The chain is built from TRBV5-1 and TRBJ1-3; weak D call: TRBD1 (6 bases). This CDR3 contains 15 residues. Germline V gives CDR1 SGHRS, CDR2 YFSETQ. V gave up 1 base and J gave up 2 bases, with 10 bases separating them. The CDR3 nucleotides are TGCGCCAGCAGCTTGACAGGGACGACTGGAAACACCATATATTTT. Translated, it gives CASSLTGTTGNTIYF.

The chain links TRBV30 to TRBJ1-1; TRBD1 aligns across 8 bases. The CDR3 has 13 amino acids. Germline V gene sequence: CDR1 GTSNPN, CDR2 SVGIG (reference sequence). V lost 8 bases to trimming and J lost 1 base; unmatched junction nucleotides: 6. CDR3 loop: CALRGPGNTEAFF. CDR3 in DNA: TGTGCCCTCAGGGGGCCGGGGAACACTGAAGCTTTCTTT.

J is TRBJ1-4 and V is TRBV6-1, with 7 positions matching TRBD1. Per germline, CDR1 MNHNS and CDR2 SASEGT. The CDR3 contains 15 residues. V gave up 6 bases and J gave up 4 bases; unmatched junction bases: 8. The CDR3 is CASRFWTGVNEKLFF. In DNA form, the CDR3 reads TGTGCCAGCAGATTCTGGACAGGCGTTAATGAAAAACTGTTTTTT.

In this sample, this clone turned up once. The chain has TRBV5-4 and TRBJ2-2; D possibly corresponds to TRBD1 (6 bases). There are 14 residues in the CDR3. The germline V gene has CDR1 SGHNT and CDR2 YYREEE (reference sequence). Trimming shortened V by 4 bases and J by 5 bases, and 12 bases separated the two germline ends. The CDR3 bases are TGTGCCAGCAGCACCCAGGGGTTTACCGGGGAGCTGTTTTTT. As protein: CASSTQGFTGELFF.

This chain links TRBV10-3 with TRBJ1-5; 7 bases align to TRBD1. From germline, CDR1 is ENHRY and CDR2 SYGVKD. The V segment lost 7 bases and the J segment 7 bases; nucleotides outside the gene matches: 7. This CDR3 is 13 amino acids long. In DNA form, the CDR3 reads TGTGCCATCAAGGGGGCGGTCGGACAGCCCCAGCATTTT. It yields the protein CAIKGAVGQPQHF.

The chain has TRBV6-1 and TRBJ1-1; D not certain. The CDR3 is 13 amino acids. V was shortened by 10 bases and J by 0 bases, with 12 bases between the two germline ends. Germline values: CDR1 MNHNS, CDR2 SASEGT. The CDR3 DNA reads as TGTGCCACCCTCCGCCCCATGAACACTGAAGCTTTCTTT. Amino acid sequence: CATLRPMNTEAFF.

The chain is built from TRBV5-1 and TRBJ2-5; D is possibly TRBD1 or TRBD2 (5 bases each). Trimming pared 0 bases from V and 5 bases from J, leaving 14 bases between. This CDR3 has 15 amino acids. Germline values: CDR1 SGHRS, CDR2 YFSETQ. The CDR3 DNA reads as TGCGCCAGCAGCTTGGTGCCCGGGGCTCAGGAGACCCAGTACTTC. Protein product: CASSLVPGAQETQYF.

This rearrangement joins TRBV28 to TRBJ2-7; no clear D gene. The germline V gene encodes CDR1 MDHEN and CDR2 SYDVKM. The CDR3 runs to 16 residues. V lost 5 bases and J 3 bases, leaving 20 bases between the germline ends. The CDR3 reads CASSQDAGQPFYEQYF. CDR3 DNA: TGTGCCAGCAGTCAAGATGCCGGGCAGCCGTTCTACGAGCAGTACTTC.

The chain has TRBV29-1 and TRBJ1-1; maybe TRBD1 (5 bases). CDR3 length: 13 residues. CDR1 SQVTM and CDR2 ANQGSEA come from the germline V gene. V dropped 5 bases and J dropped 1 base, with 11 bases sitting between them. The CDR3 DNA is TGCAGCGTTTCTATACAGGCGAACACTGAAGCTTTCTTT. This translates into CSVSIQANTEAFF.

The CDR3 reads CASSLSGSGRPSAGELFF. CDR3 sequence (DNA): TGTGCCAGCAGCTTAAGCGGTAGCGGGAGGCCCTCGGCCGGGGAGCTGTTTTTT. J is TRBJ2-2 and V is TRBV7-2; 10 bases match TRBD2. Germline CDR1 SGHTA, CDR2 FQGNSA. The CDR3 is 18 amino acids. V was pared by 2 bases and J by 6 bases, with 12 bases of the junction left unmatched.

As DNA, the CDR3 is TGTGCCATCAGTGACCTTGTTGGAGATACGCAGTATTTT. Amino acid sequence: CAISDLVGDTQYF. The chain uses TRBV10-3 and TRBJ2-3, with no clear D. The CDR3 is 13 residues long. Trimming cost V 3 bases and J 5 bases, with 9 bases left between them. Germline V gene sequence: CDR1 ENHRY, CDR2 SYGVKD.

J is TRBJ2-7 and V is TRBV29-1; D uncertain. This CDR3 contains 14 residues. The V end was cut by 6 bases, the J end by 0 bases, with 15 bases between. Germline V lookup: CDR1 SQVTM, CDR2 ANQGSEA. As DNA, the CDR3 is TGCAGCGTGCAGAGAGACCATTCCTCCTACGAGCAGTACTTC. It translates to CSVQRDHSSYEQYF.

V gene TRBV27 combines with J gene TRBJ1-1; D perhaps matches TRBD1 (6 bases). CDR3 length: 15 amino acids. V was clipped by 8 bases and J by 0 bases, with 16 bases between them. Looked up from germline, CDR1 is MNHEY and CDR2 is SMNVEV (reference sequence). The CDR3 nucleotides are TGTGCCAGCCGAAGACCCGACAGGCTGAACACTGAAGCTTTCTTT. Residues: CASRRPDRLNTEAFF.

The chain couples TRBV5-4 to TRBJ2-1; 7 bases agree with TRBD1. CDR3 size: 17 residues. V gave up 6 bases and J gave up 9 bases; unmatched junction bases: 21. The germline gives CDR1 SGHNT, CDR2 YYREEE (reference sequence). CDR3 in amino acids: CASIKTADRVTSGEQFF. The CDR3 DNA reads as TGTGCCAGCATCAAAACAGCCGACAGGGTAACAAGCGGTGAGCAGTTCTTC.

The J gene is TRBJ1-3, the V gene TRBV2, with D maybe TRBD1 (5 bases). From germline, CDR1 is SNHLY and CDR2 FYNNEI. V was shortened by 6 bases and J by 0 bases, with 18 bases between the two germline ends. The CDR3 is made up of 17 amino acids. CDR3 region: CASRSLRRDASGNTIYF. The CDR3, as DNA: TGTGCCAGCAGGAGTCTACGCAGGGATGCCTCTGGAAACACCATATATTTT.

Note on this clone: The same CDR3 can be traced to other DNA sequences in this sample. V gene TRBV7-2 combines with J gene TRBJ2-7; 9 bases map to TRBD1. The ends lost 3 bases at V and 0 bases at J; junction bases unmatched: 3. The V gene's germline CDR1 is SGHTA and CDR2 FQGNSA. This CDR3 region has 15 residues. The CDR3 DNA reads TGTGCCAGCAGCTTGGACAGGGGAAGCTCCTACGAGCAGTACTTC. This sequence encodes CASSLDRGSSYEQYF.

V and J are TRBV25-1 and TRBJ1-1; no clear D. Trimming stripped 4 bases from V and 4 bases from J, with 10 bases between. Germline CDR1 MGHDK, CDR2 SYGVNS. The CDR3 consists of 13 residues. This CDR3 is CASSGFVGTEAFF. The CDR3 nucleotides read TGTGCCAGCAGTGGGTTCGTGGGCACTGAAGCTTTCTTT.